The rows below give T cell receptor beta chains drawn from one sample of a study of T cell repertoires in cytomegalovirus infection. TCRdb passed the reads through MiXCR, listing each CDR3 protein once. In the table there are some 120,000 distinct CDR3 sequences, more than 30% of which are singletons. For these receptors, no antigen is known. The starting material was CD8+ T cells from cultured PBMCs, obtained from culture after CMV antigen stimulation. These receptors all stem from a human donor in good health (CMV status not recorded). Some clones in this sample may be carry-over from other donors' samples. Both conserved end residues are part of each CDR3. The D gene is left open where the match is weak. Only some rows state a clone size, as once, few, many or a class for expanded clones.

d_gene	abundance	len	j_gene	v_gene	CDR3nt	CDR3aa
TRBD1	-	13	TRBJ1-1	TRBV15	TGTGCCGCCCGGGACAGATGGGACACTGAAGCTTTCTTT	CAARDRWDTEAFF
TRBD1	-	11	TRBJ2-2	TRBV19	TGCGGGACAGCTGACACCGGGGAGCTGTTTTTT	CGTADTGELFF
-	few	15	TRBJ2-1	TRBV28	TGTGCCAGCAGTTTATTCGGGGAGACCTACAATGAGCAGTTCTTC	CASSLFGETYNEQFF
-	-	16	TRBJ2-7	TRBV27	TGTGCCAGCAGTTTCTCTTCCGGGGGGCTTACCTACGAGCAGTACTTC	CASSFSSGGLTYEQYF
-	-	13	TRBJ1-1	TRBV2	TGTGCCAGCAGTGAAAAGGGGTACACTGAAGCTTTCTTT	CASSEKGYTEAFF
-	-	15	TRBJ1-2	TRBV12-3/TRBV12-4	TGTGCCAGCAGCCCATCAGGGTACCCTAACTATGGCTACACCTTC	CASSPSGYPNYGYTF
TRBD1	-	15	TRBJ2-1	TRBV6-5	TGTGCCAGCAGTTTGGGACAGGGGAACCACAATGAGCAGTTCTTC	CASSLGQGNHNEQFF
-	few	16	TRBJ2-5	TRBV6-6	TGTGCCAGCAGTTACTCTCTCTGGCAGGGAGGAGAGACCCAGTACTTC	CASSYSLWQGGETQYF
-	-	14	TRBJ1-1	TRBV28	TGTGCCAGCAGTTTAGTCGGTTGGAACACTGAAGCTTTCTTT	CASSLVGWNTEAFF
-	-	15	TRBJ1-2	TRBV7-2	TGTGCCAGCAGCCAGGCTCGACAGAGTAACTATGGCTACACCTTC	CASSQARQSNYGYTF
-	-	10	TRBJ2-1	TRBV2	TGTGCCAGCCACAGTGAAGGACTGGAATTC	CASHSEGLEF
-	few	12	TRBJ2-7	TRBV7-2	TGTGCCAGCAGCTTCCCTACCTACGAGCAGTACTTC	CASSFPTYEQYF
-	-	15	TRBJ2-2	TRBV24-1	TGTGCCACCAGTGAACCCCGCCAGAGTTTCGGGGAGCTGTTTTTT	CATSEPRQSFGELFF
-	-	16	TRBJ2-5	TRBV4-1	TGCGCCAGCAGCCACCCCAAGTCGGACGCGGCAAAGACCCAGTACTTC	CASSHPKSDAAKTQYF
-	few	20	TRBJ1-1	TRBV20-1	TGCAGTGCTAGCCACGGGCCCACCATGAAAATAGCTAGCCAAAACACTGAAGCTTTCTTT	CSASHGPTMKIASQNTEAFF
-	many	13	TRBJ2-5	TRBV7-2	TGTGCCAGCAGCTTCAGGGGTCAAGAGACCCAGTACTTC	CASSFRGQETQYF
-	few	17	TRBJ1-2	TRBV6-5	TGTGCCAGCAGTTACTCGACGATGCGTCGGGGGTCGGAGCGCTACACCTTC	CASSYSTMRRGSERYTF
-	-	15	TRBJ1-1	TRBV13	TGTGCCAGCAGCTTAGGGGGTCGTGCGGACACTGAAGCTTTCTTT	CASSLGGRADTEAFF
TRBD1	-	15	TRBJ2-5	TRBV7-9	TGTGCCAGCAGCTTACCGACAGGGGGCGGAGAGACCCAGTACTTC	CASSLPTGGGETQYF
-	-	16	TRBJ2-3	TRBV2	TGTGCCAGCGGGGCCCAGACTCAGATAGTCACAGATACGCAGTATTTT	CASGAQTQIVTDTQYF
-	few	13	TRBJ1-1	TRBV7-9	TGTGGGTCGGGGGGCGCGGGGAACACTGAAGCTTTCTTT	CGSGGAGNTEAFF
-	many	16	TRBJ1-6	TRBV7-2	TGTGCCAGCAGCTTAAGAGGGTGGGCCTATAATTCACCCCTCCACTTT	CASSLRGWAYNSPLHF
-	-	17	TRBJ1-2	TRBV27	TGTGCCAGCAGTTCTACAGGGAACGGACTGGACTTTTATGGCTACACCTTC	CASSSTGNGLDFYGYTF
-	few	16	TRBJ2-3	TRBV15	TGTGCCACCAGCAGAGATCGGACAGAGTGGGCAGATACGCAGTATTTT	CATSRDRTEWADTQYF
-	few	14	TRBJ2-2	TRBV7-2	TGTGCCAGCAGCTTAGATCCGGACACCGGGGAGCTGTTTTTT	CASSLDPDTGELFF
TRBD1	-	14	TRBJ1-1	TRBV7-2	TGTGCCAGCAGCCCTGACAGGGTGAACACTGAAGCTTTCTTT	CASSPDRVNTEAFF
-	few	14	TRBJ1-4	TRBV27	TGTGCCAGCAGTGTAACCAGGGGAGGTGAAAAACTGTTTTTT	CASSVTRGGEKLFF
-	few	14	TRBJ2-7	TRBV7-9	TGTGCCAGCAGCTTAATCAGGGAACCCTACGAGCAGTACTTC	CASSLIREPYEQYF
-	few	14	TRBJ1-5	TRBV12-3/TRBV12-4	TGTGCCAGCAGTTTTAAGGGGCCGGTTCAGCCCCAGCATTTT	CASSFKGPVQPQHF
-	few	15	TRBJ2-3	TRBV7-6	TGTGCCAGCAGCTCGGGGACCGAGATCACAGATACGCAGTATTTT	CASSSGTEITDTQYF
-	-	13	TRBJ1-3	TRBV15	TGTGCCACCACCCTGGGGCCTGGAAACACCATATATTTT	CATTLGPGNTIYF
-	-	12	TRBJ2-7	TRBV4-1	TGCGCCAGCAGCCAAGGATCGGGCGAGCAGTACTTC	CASSQGSGEQYF
TRBD1	-	16	TRBJ1-2	TRBV12-3/TRBV12-4	TGTGCCAGCAGTTATCGCCCAACAGGGGGCCCCTATGGCTACACCTTC	CASSYRPTGGPYGYTF
TRBD2	few	15	TRBJ2-7	TRBV7-3	TGTGCCAGCAGCGGCGTGCGGGGGGGATCCTACGAGCAGTACTTC	CASSGVRGGSYEQYF
-	-	16	TRBJ2-2	TRBV7-8	TGTGCCAGCAGCTTCTCGGGCGGGGCGAACACCGGGGAGCTGTTTTTT	CASSFSGGANTGELFF
TRBD1	few	19	TRBJ2-3	TRBV4-1	TGCGCCAGCAGCCAAGATACAGGGGGTCGCGTATTAAGCACAGATACGCAGTATTTT	CASSQDTGGRVLSTDTQYF
-	few	16	TRBJ2-1	TRBV12-3/TRBV12-4	TGTGCCAGCAGTTCCCCTGGCGGGGGCTTCTACAATGAGCAGTTCTTC	CASSSPGGGFYNEQFF
-	few	14	TRBJ2-3	TRBV20-1	TGCAGTGCTGAGGACGGGACAAGCACAGATACGCAGTATTTT	CSAEDGTSTDTQYF
TRBD1	-	12	TRBJ2-5	TRBV7-6	TGTGCCAGCAGCCCGGACAGGCTTACCCAGTACTTC	CASSPDRLTQYF
-	many	17	TRBJ2-3	TRBV7-2	TGTGCCAGCAGCTTAGCAACGACTATCACCCGCAGAGATACGCAGTATTTT	CASSLATTITRRDTQYF
TRBD1	-	14	TRBJ1-1	TRBV19	TGTGCCAGTAGTATAATGGACAGGGTTACTGAAGCTTTCTTT	CASSIMDRVTEAFF
TRBD1	few	15	TRBJ2-7	TRBV15	TGTGCCACCAGCAGAAGCCGGGACAGGATGGGCGAGCAGTACTTC	CATSRSRDRMGEQYF
-	-	12	TRBJ1-5	TRBV12-3/TRBV12-4	TGTGCCAGCAGTCCAAGTGATCAGCCCCAGCATTTT	CASSPSDQPQHF
TRBD1	many	12	TRBJ2-1	TRBV20-1	TGCAGTCATCAGGACAGGGGGAATGAGCAGTTCTTC	CSHQDRGNEQFF
TRBD1	-	13	TRBJ2-7	TRBV19	TGTGCCAGTAGTATAACAGGGGGCTACGAGCAGTACTTC	CASSITGGYEQYF
-	few	13	TRBJ1-1	TRBV6-1	TGTGCCAGCAGCCCTAAGATGAACACTGAAGCTTTCTTT	CASSPKMNTEAFF
-	few	17	TRBJ2-3	TRBV10-3	TGTGCCATCAGTGAGTCGATGAATTCACGGAGCACAGATACGCAGTATTTT	CAISESMNSRSTDTQYF
-	few	14	TRBJ1-5	TRBV12-3/TRBV12-4	TGTGCCAGCAGTTTAACGGTCAGGAATCAGCCCCAGCATTTT	CASSLTVRNQPQHF
-	-	16	TRBJ2-2	TRBV6-5	TGTGCCAGCAGTTACTCGGGCAGTCCCAACGGCGGGGAGCTGTTTTTT	CASSYSGSPNGGELFF
-	-	15	TRBJ2-7	TRBV27	TGTGCCAGCAGTTTATTAGGGTGGACAAATGGCGAGCAGTACTTC	CASSLLGWTNGEQYF
TRBD1	few	16	TRBJ1-5	TRBV6-2/TRBV6-3	TGTGCCAGCAGTAACCCGGACAGGGGGAGCAATCAGCCCCAGCATTTT	CASSNPDRGSNQPQHF
-	few	14	TRBJ1-1	TRBV2	TGTGCCAGCAGTCCCCAAGGACTAAACACTGAAGCTTTCTTT	CASSPQGLNTEAFF
TRBD2	-	17	TRBJ2-1	TRBV5-1	TGCGCCAGCAGCTTAATTGGTAGCGGGGAGAACTACAATGAGCAGTTCTTC	CASSLIGSGENYNEQFF